Listed below are T cell receptor beta chains from one sample, sequenced in a study of blood T cell repertoires in COVID-19. Assay: immunoSEQ multiplex PCR; the TCRdb copy retains only in-frame clones and omits some. The sample yields about 310,000 clones, about 85% seen once. What was sequenced was PBMCs or T cells enriched from blood (not recorded which). These receptors all stem from a woman between 25 and 40 years old who had been exposed to COVID-19. The CDR3 runs from the conserved cysteine through the conserved F or W. A D gene is named only where the DNA matches it firmly. Clone size, where shown, is once, few, many, or a class for clones that have expanded.

V: TRBV5-6; size: NA; J: TRBJ2-3; D: NA; DNA: TGTGCCAGCAGCCTCCTCGCGGCCGCAGATACGCAGTATTTT; CDR3: CASSLLAAADTQYF
V: TRBV3-1/TRBV3-2; size: NA; J: TRBJ2-7; D: TRBD1; DNA: TGTGCCAGCAGCCAAGTCGGGACAGCAGGCGGCTACGAGCAGTACTTC; CDR3: CASSQVGTAGGYEQYF
V: TRBV4-3; size: NA; J: TRBJ2-2; D: NA; DNA: TGCGCCAGCAGCCAACGAGGGAACACCGGGGAGCTGTTTTTT; CDR3: CASSQRGNTGELFF
V: TRBV21-1; size: NA; J: TRBJ2-6; D: NA; DNA: TGTGCCAGCAGCAAAGGATTACGTGAGGGAACCCTGTACTCTGGGGCCAACGTCCTGACTTTC; CDR3: CASSKGLREGTLYSGANVLTF
V: TRBV3-1/TRBV3-2; size: NA; J: TRBJ2-5; D: NA; DNA: TGTGCCAGCAGCCACAAAGGAGGGACCCGGGTTCGGGAGACCCAGTACTTC; CDR3: CASSHKGGTRVRETQYF
V: TRBV24-1; size: NA; J: TRBJ2-1; D: TRBD2; DNA: TGTGCCGCAGGCGCGGGAGGGGGTGAGCAGTTCTTC; CDR3: CAAGAGGGEQFF
V: TRBV28; size: NA; J: TRBJ1-2; D: TRBD1; DNA: TGTGCCAGCAGCCGGACAGGTCAAACTAACTATGGCTACACCTTC; CDR3: CASSRTGQTNYGYTF
V: TRBV7-9; size: once; J: TRBJ2-7; D: NA; DNA: TGTGCCAGCAGCCGCGTTGGGCGTTCCTACGAGCAGTACTTC; CDR3: CASSRVGRSYEQYF
V: TRBV28; size: NA; J: TRBJ2-3; D: TRBD2; DNA: TGTGCCAGCAGGGGACTAGCGGGAGCAGATACGCAGTATTTT; CDR3: CASRGLAGADTQYF
V: TRBV6-5; size: NA; J: TRBJ1-1; D: TRBD1; DNA: TGTGCCAGCAGATGGACAGGGGACACTGAAGCTTTCTTT; CDR3: CASRWTGDTEAFF
V: TRBV5-1; size: NA; J: TRBJ2-7; D: NA; DNA: TGCGCCAGCAGTTCGTGGGGAGTACACGAGCAGTACTTC; CDR3: CASSSWGVHEQYF
V: TRBV5-4; size: NA; J: TRBJ1-4; D: TRBD1; DNA: TGTGCCAGCAGCGTCGACAGGGTTAATGAAAAACTGTTTTTT; CDR3: CASSVDRVNEKLFF
V: TRBV7-2; size: NA; J: TRBJ1-1; D: NA; DNA: TGTGCCAGCAGCTTGAAGACAGGATTGAACACTGAAGCTTTCTTT; CDR3: CASSLKTGLNTEAFF
V: TRBV6-5; size: NA; J: TRBJ1-5; D: NA; DNA: TGTGCCAGCGTTGGGCCAGATAGCAATCAGCCCCAGCATTTT; CDR3: CASVGPDSNQPQHF
V: TRBV9; size: NA; J: TRBJ2-1; D: TRBD2; DNA: TGTGCCAGCAGCGCGAGAGGTTTGACTAGCGGGATGAGCTCCTACAATGAGCAGTTCTTC; CDR3: CASSARGLTSGMSSYNEQFF
V: TRBV4-3; size: NA; J: TRBJ1-4; D: NA; DNA: TGCGCCAGCAGCCAAGCGGGGGGCGGAACTAATGAAAAACTGTTTTTT; CDR3: CASSQAGGGTNEKLFF
V: TRBV28; size: NA; J: TRBJ2-3; D: TRBD2; DNA: TGTGCCAGCAGGCTAGCGGGGGGGACAATAGATACGCAGTATTTT; CDR3: CASRLAGGTIDTQYF
V: TRBV24-1; size: NA; J: TRBJ2-5; D: TRBD2; DNA: TGTGCCACCAGTGTCATTAGCGGGGCCGGAGAGACCCAGTACTTC; CDR3: CATSVISGAGETQYF
V: TRBV2; size: NA; J: TRBJ2-2; D: NA; DNA: TGTGCCAGCAGTGAGGAGGGTGTCGGGGAGCTGTTTTTT; CDR3: CASSEEGVGELFF
V: TRBV5-1; size: NA; J: TRBJ2-2; D: TRBD2; DNA: TGCGCCAGCAGCTTGGTAACTAGCGGGACGAACACCGGGGAGCTGTTTTTT; CDR3: CASSLVTSGTNTGELFF
V: TRBV6-5; size: once; J: TRBJ2-7; D: TRBD2; DNA: TGTGCCAGCATCGCAGCGGGGGGAGTCTACGAGCAGTACTTC; CDR3: CASIAAGGVYEQYF
V: TRBV6-5; size: NA; J: TRBJ1-5; D: NA; DNA: TGTGCCAGCAGTTACTCGATAGACAGCCCTCAGCCCCAGCATTTT; CDR3: CASSYSIDSPQPQHF
V: TRBV5-6; size: NA; J: TRBJ1-5; D: TRBD1; DNA: TGTGCCAGCAGCCATGGGACAGGGAGAGACGAGAGCAATCAGCCCCAGCATTTT; CDR3: CASSHGTGRDESNQPQHF
V: TRBV27; size: few; J: TRBJ2-2; D: NA; DNA: TGTGCCAGCAGTCTGCTATCCGGACACAGAGAGAACACCGGGGAGCTGTTTTTT; CDR3: CASSLLSGHRENTGELFF
V: TRBV5-5; size: NA; J: TRBJ1-2; D: TRBD1; DNA: TGTGCCAGCAGCTTGCAGGGGGCTATGTTTGGCTACACCTTC; CDR3: CASSLQGAMFGYTF
V: TRBV4-2; size: NA; J: TRBJ2-7; D: TRBD2; DNA: TGTGCCAGCAGCCGAGAGGTGGCCGGCGGGAGACTCTACGAGCAGTACTTC; CDR3: CASSREVAGGRLYEQYF
V: TRBV12-5; size: NA; J: TRBJ2-7; D: NA; DNA: TGTGCTAGTGGTTTGGTACCAGAGGGTGGGAACTACGAGCAGTACTTC; CDR3: CASGLVPEGGNYEQYF
V: TRBV5-1; size: NA; J: TRBJ2-7; D: TRBD2; DNA: TGCGCCAGCAGCTTGACTAGCGGGTCCACCTACGAGCAGTACTTC; CDR3: CASSLTSGSTYEQYF
V: TRBV6-5; size: NA; J: TRBJ2-6; D: NA; DNA: TGTGCCAGCAGACTGCAATCTGGGGCCAACGTCCTGACTTTC; CDR3: CASRLQSGANVLTF
V: TRBV5-1; size: NA; J: TRBJ1-4; D: TRBD1; DNA: TGCGCCAGCAGCCCTGGGGGGACAGGGCAAGAAAAACTGTTTTTT; CDR3: CASSPGGTGQEKLFF
V: TRBV19; size: NA; J: TRBJ2-5; D: NA; DNA: TGTGCCAGTAGTATTTACGGGGGGCAACGGGAGACCCAGTACTTC; CDR3: CASSIYGGQRETQYF
V: TRBV11-2; size: NA; J: TRBJ2-1; D: TRBD1; DNA: TGTGCCAGCAGGGGACAGGGACTCTACAATGAGCAGTTCTTC; CDR3: CASRGQGLYNEQFF
V: TRBV11-2; size: NA; J: TRBJ1-1; D: NA; DNA: TGTGCCAGCAGCCCCCCGGCTGAAGCTTTCTTT; CDR3: CASSPPAEAFF
V: TRBV27; size: NA; J: TRBJ2-1; D: TRBD2; DNA: TGTGCCAGCAGCCGAATCCTTACTAGCGGGAGAGTCTTGAATGAGCAGTTCTTC; CDR3: CASSRILTSGRVLNEQFF
V: TRBV6-5; size: once; J: TRBJ2-1; D: NA; DNA: TGTGCCAGCAGAGGAAGGGTCGCGGGCAATGAGCAGTTCTTC; CDR3: CASRGRVAGNEQFF
V: TRBV2; size: NA; J: TRBJ1-4; D: NA; DNA: TGTGCCAGCGGGGCACCGGGACAAGGGATGGAAAAACTGTTTTTT; CDR3: CASGAPGQGMEKLFF
V: TRBV12-5; size: NA; J: TRBJ1-2; D: NA; DNA: TGTGCTAGTGGTTTGCACAATTCCTATGGCTACACCTTC; CDR3: CASGLHNSYGYTF
V: TRBV6-6; size: NA; J: TRBJ1-6; D: TRBD1; DNA: TGTGCCAGCAGTTCCCGGGACAGGAATAATTCACCCCTCCACTTT; CDR3: CASSSRDRNNSPLHF
V: TRBV2; size: NA; J: TRBJ1-1; D: TRBD1; DNA: TGTGCCAGCAGTGAAGGGGGATCGGGACAGGGCGGAGGAGGCACTGAAGCTTTCTTT; CDR3: CASSEGGSGQGGGGTEAFF
V: TRBV7-2; size: NA; J: TRBJ2-3; D: NA; DNA: TGTGCCAGCAGCTTAGAAGCGGCAGATACGCAGTATTTT; CDR3: CASSLEAADTQYF
V: TRBV6-5; size: NA; J: TRBJ2-5; D: NA; DNA: TGTGCCAGCGGGGGGGCGCAAGAGACCCAGTACTTC; CDR3: CASGGAQETQYF
V: TRBV5-1; size: NA; J: TRBJ2-1; D: NA; DNA: TGCGCCAGCAGAAACGGGAGCTCCTACAATGAGCAGTTCTTC; CDR3: CASRNGSSYNEQFF
V: TRBV5-1; size: many; J: TRBJ2-2; D: NA; DNA: TGCGCCAGCAGCTTGGCTCCACTGACCGAGGGAGCCTTCGACACCGGGGAGCTGTTTTTT; CDR3: CASSLAPLTEGAFDTGELFF
V: TRBV11-2; size: few; J: TRBJ2-5; D: NA; DNA: TGTGCCAGCAGCTCTCAAGAGACCCAGTACTTC; CDR3: CASSSQETQYF
V: TRBV18; size: NA; J: TRBJ1-4; D: TRBD1; DNA: TGTGCCAGCTCACCATCCCGGGACAGTGGCCGAAAACTGTTTTTT; CDR3: CASSPSRDSGRKLFF
V: TRBV9; size: NA; J: TRBJ2-1; D: NA; DNA: TGTGCCAGCAGCGACAGTGGGGGGAGCTCCTACAATGAGCAGTTCTTC; CDR3: CASSDSGGSSYNEQFF
V: TRBV19; size: NA; J: TRBJ1-2; D: TRBD1; DNA: TGTGCCAGTAGTACTCTCCCGGGACAGGGGCAGGATGGCTACACCTTC; CDR3: CASSTLPGQGQDGYTF
V: TRBV27; size: NA; J: TRBJ1-3; D: NA; DNA: TGTGCCAGCAGTTCGGGGGGTGCAGGAAACACCATATATTTT; CDR3: CASSSGGAGNTIYF